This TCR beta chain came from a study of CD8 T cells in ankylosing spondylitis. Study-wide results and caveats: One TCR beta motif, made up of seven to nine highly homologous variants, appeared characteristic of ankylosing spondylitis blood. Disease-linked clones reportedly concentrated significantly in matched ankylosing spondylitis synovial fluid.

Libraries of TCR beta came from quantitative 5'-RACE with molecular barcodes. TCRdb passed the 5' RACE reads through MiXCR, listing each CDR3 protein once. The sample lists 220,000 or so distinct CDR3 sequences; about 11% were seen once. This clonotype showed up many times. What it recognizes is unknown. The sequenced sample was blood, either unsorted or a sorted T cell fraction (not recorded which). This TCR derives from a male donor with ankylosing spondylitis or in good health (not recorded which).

The CDR3 sequence: CASSLEQGRGEQFF. CDR3 bases: TGCGCCAGCAGCTTGGAACAGGGGAGGGGTGAGCAGTTCTTC. This chain uses TRBV5-1 with TRBJ2-1, with D perhaps given as TRBD1 or TRBD2 (7 bases each). The CDR3 has 14 residues. Trimming pared 0 bases from V and 9 bases from J, leaving 13 bases between. In germline, CDR1 is SGHRS, CDR2 YFSETQ.